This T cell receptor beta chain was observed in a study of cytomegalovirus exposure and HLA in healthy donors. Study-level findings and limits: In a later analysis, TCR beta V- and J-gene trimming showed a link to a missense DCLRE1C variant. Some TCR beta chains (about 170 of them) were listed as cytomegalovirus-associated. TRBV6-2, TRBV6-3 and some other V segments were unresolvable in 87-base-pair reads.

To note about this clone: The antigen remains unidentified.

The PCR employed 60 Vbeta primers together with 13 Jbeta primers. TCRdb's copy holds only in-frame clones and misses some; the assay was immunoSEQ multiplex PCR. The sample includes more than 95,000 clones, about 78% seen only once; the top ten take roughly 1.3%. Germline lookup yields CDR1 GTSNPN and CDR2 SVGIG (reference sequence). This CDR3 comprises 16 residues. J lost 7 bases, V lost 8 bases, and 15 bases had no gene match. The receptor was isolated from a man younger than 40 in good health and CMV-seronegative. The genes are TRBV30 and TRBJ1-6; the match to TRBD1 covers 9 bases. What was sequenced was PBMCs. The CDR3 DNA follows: TGTGCCAGCAAAACCGGGACAGGGTATTCGAATTCACCCCTCCACTTT. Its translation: CASKTGTGYSNSPLHF.